This entry lists 32 T cell receptor beta chains sequenced from one sample in a study of T cell changes during pregnancy in multiple sclerosis. Generated by immunoSEQ multiplex PCR, the TCRdb table keeps only in-frame clones and is missing some. The sample lists about 77,000 clones, under 95% seen once, with just over 2.5% in the top ten. Here the sequenced sample was peripheral blood, taken after pregnancy. The receptor set was obtained from a female donor in good health, enrolled as a control in a pregnancy study.

The chain couples TRBV4-2 to TRBJ1-1, with D hard to call. CDR1 is LGHNA and CDR2 is YNFKEQ in the germline V gene. The CDR3 has 15 residues. V dropped 5 bases and J dropped 0 bases, with 13 bases sitting between them. CDR3 sequence: CASSLWLEVNTEAFF. The DNA of the CDR3 is TGTGCCAGCAGCTTGTGGCTGGAGGTGAACACTGAAGCTTTCTTT.

This chain uses TRBV7-9 with TRBJ2-2, with D possibly TRBD1 on 6 matching bases. Germline V gives CDR1 SEHNR, CDR2 FQNEAQ (reference sequence). The CDR3 runs 14 residues. V was clipped by 6 bases and J by 6 bases, with 14 bases between them. The CDR3 protein is CASRPQGTAGELFF. The CDR3 DNA sequence: TGTGCCAGCAGGCCACAGGGCACGGCCGGGGAGCTGTTTTTT.

CDR3 amino acids: CASSTGGAVTSQETQYF. In DNA, the CDR3 is TGTGCCAGCAGTACAGGGGGGGCTGTCACATCTCAAGAGACCCAGTACTTC. This sequence joins TRBV28 and TRBJ2-5, with D possibly matching TRBD1 (8 bases). Germline V gene lookup returns CDR1 MDHEN and CDR2 SYDVKM. The V end lost 5 bases, the J end lost 2 bases, and 21 bases lay between the germline ends. This CDR3 spans 17 amino acids.

The chain joins TRBV7-8 to TRBJ2-5, with D possibly being TRBD1 (5 bases). Germline CDR1 reads SGHVS; CDR2 reads FQNEAQ. Trimming shortened V by 6 bases and J by 2 bases, and 19 bases separated the two germline ends. The CDR3 covers 16 residues. This chain's CDR3 is CASRSERQGTQETQYF. CDR3 coding DNA: TGTGCCAGCAGATCGGAAAGGCAGGGAACTCAAGAGACCCAGTACTTC. Full variable domain (missing parts from reference TRBV7-8 and TRBJ2-5): GAGVSQSPRYKVAKRGQDVALRCDPISGHVSLFWYQQALGQGPEFLTYFQNEAQLDKSGLPSDRFFAERPEGSVSTLKIQRTQQEDSAVYLCASRSERQGTQETQYFGPGTRLLVL.

This rearrangement joins TRBV7-9 to TRBJ2-1; TRBD2 matches 9 bases. Per the germline V gene, CDR1 is SEHNR and CDR2 is FQNEAQ (reference sequence). Trimming at V came to 4 bases and at J to 8 bases, leaving 6 bases not matched to a gene. The CDR3 covers 14 residues. In DNA, the CDR3 is TGTGCCAGCAGCTCTAGCGGGACTTCCCATGAGCAGTTCTTC. Translated: CASSSSGTSHEQFF.

V gene TRBV2 combines with J gene TRBJ2-4; possible D gene TRBD1, 6 bases. V lost 5 bases and J lost 5, with 10 bases in between. Germline CDR1 and CDR2: SNHLY and FYNNEI. This CDR3 is 13 amino acids long. For the CDR3, the DNA is TGTGCCAGCAGTCAGGGGTCAGAAAACATTCAGTACTTC. Translating it yields CASSQGSENIQYF.

The CDR3 region has the DNA TGTGCCAGCAGTTACTCTAGAGCCTACAATGAGCAGTTCTTC. Its protein product is CASSYSRAYNEQFF. The genes are TRBV6-5 and TRBJ2-1; D unclear. Trimming cost V 0 bases and J 2 bases, with 5 bases left between them. Germline values: CDR1 MNHEY, CDR2 SVGAGI. The CDR3 sequence is 14 residues long.

In nucleotides, the CDR3 is TGTGCCAGTAGTATACGGGACAGCCCTATGATACCCACTGAAGCTTTCTTT. This encodes CASSIRDSPMIPTEAFF. The genes are TRBV19 and TRBJ1-1; 7 positions match TRBD1. CDR3 length equals 17 residues. CDR1 LNHDA and CDR2 SQIVND come from the germline V gene (reference sequence). Losses at the gene ends were 2 bases for V and 4 bases for J; bases not matched to a gene: 13.

This clone showed up just once. This chain connects TRBV5-1 to TRBJ2-1; D remains unclear. Germline V gene lookup returns CDR1 SGHRS and CDR2 YFSETQ. The CDR3 covers 14 residues. With 4 bases removed from V and 9 bases from J, the gap between germline ends came to 17 bases. CDR3 nucleotides: TGCGCCAGCAGCCCGTCTACAGCCCGTCCTGAGCAGTTCTTC. This gives the protein CASSPSTARPEQFF.

The chain couples TRBV12-5 to TRBJ2-5; D is unresolved. This CDR3 comprises 13 residues. Trimming removed 0 bases from V and 5 bases from J, with 7 bases in between. Germline assignment: CDR1 LGHNT and CDR2 FRNRAP. CDR3 DNA: TGTGCTAGTGGTTTGGTATCACGGGAGACCCAGTACTTC. It translates to CASGLVSRETQYF.

The chain is built from TRBV29-1 and TRBJ2-7; 11 bases align to TRBD1. There are 14 residues in the CDR3. Per germline, CDR1 SQVTM and CDR2 ANQGSEA. Trimming took 4 bases from V and 7 from J; bases not matched to a gene: 9. CDR3 nucleotide sequence: TGCAGCGTTGCAGCCGGGACAGGGGGAAGAGAGCAGTACTTC. Amino acid sequence: CSVAAGTGGREQYF.

The chain has TRBV11-2 and TRBJ2-1, with D possibly TRBD2 on 7 matching bases. The CDR3 totals 15 residues. Germline V lookup: CDR1 SGHAT, CDR2 FQNNGV. Trimming removed 7 bases at V and 3 bases at J, with 16 bases between. The CDR3 DNA is TGTGCCAGCACCCAGAAGGGGGGGGGCTACAATGAGCAGTTCTTC. Protein sequence: CASTQKGGGYNEQFF.

V is TRBV9 and J is TRBJ2-5, with TRBD1 matching 7 bases. The CDR3 is made up of 15 amino acids. Germline values: CDR1 SGDLS, CDR2 YYNGEE. The junction had 10 bases not matched to a gene; V was cut back by 3 bases and J by 5 bases. For the CDR3, the DNA is TGTGCCAGCAGCGCGGACAGGAATCCCGCGGAGACCCAGTACTTC. Its translation: CASSADRNPAETQYF.

The chain uses TRBV19 and TRBJ1-2; a possible D gene is TRBD1 (5 bases). The germline V and J ends were trimmed by 5 bases and 2 bases, with 12 bases remaining between them. The CDR3 extends over 14 amino acids. Germline values: CDR1 LNHDA, CDR2 SQIVND (reference sequence). The CDR3: CASSQEGRNYGYTF. The DNA of the CDR3 is TGTGCCAGTAGTCAGGAGGGACGGAACTATGGCTACACCTTC.

In this sample, this clone turned up once. This chain joins TRBV19 and TRBJ2-1, with 15 bases identical to TRBD2. J was trimmed by 8 bases and V by 3 bases; bases with no gene match: 14. CDR1 and CDR2 (germline): LNHDA, SQIVND (reference sequence). CDR3 length: 19 residues. CDR3 in DNA: TGTGCCAGTAGTATGGGACCGGGACTAGCGGGGGGCCCCCAGGATGAGCAGTTCTTC. Translated: CASSMGPGLAGGPQDEQFF.

The rearrangement joins TRBV28 to TRBJ2-5; 9 nucleotides match TRBD2. Germline trimming cut 0 bases from V and 5 bases from J; bases unmatched to any gene: 10. The germline gives CDR1 MDHEN, CDR2 SYDVKM. The CDR3 extends over 17 amino acids. The CDR3 spells CASSLWFLGGREETQYF. In nucleotides, the CDR3 is TGTGCCAGCAGTTTATGGTTTCTGGGCGGGAGGGAGGAGACCCAGTACTTC.

This clone was observed a few times. This chain joins TRBV29-1 and TRBJ1-1; D may be TRBD1 (6 bases). V was pared by 8 bases and J by 7 bases, with 17 bases between. From germline, CDR1 is SQVTM and CDR2 ANQGSEA. This CDR3 has 12 residues. The DNA of the CDR3 is TGCAGCCCCGTCCCAATGACAGGTGAAGCTTTCTTT. The encoded protein is CSPVPMTGEAFF. The full variable domain, completed using reference TRBV29-1 and TRBJ1-1, is SAVISQKPSRDICQRGTSLTIQCQVDSQVTMMFWYRQQPGQSLTLIATANQGSEATYESGFVIDKFPISRPNLTFSTLTVSNMSPEDSSIYLCSPVPMTGEAFFGQGTRLTVV.

The rearrangement uses TRBV11-2 and TRBJ2-7; D is perhaps TRBD1 (5 bases). This CDR3 has 15 residues. V lost 1 base, J lost 3 bases, and 13 bases lay in between. In germline, CDR1 is SGHAT, CDR2 FQNNGV. The CDR3 DNA is TGTGCCAGCAGCTTAGGTGACAGCAACATCTACGAGCAGTACTTC. Amino acids: CASSLGDSNIYEQYF.

V gene TRBV5-4 combines with J gene TRBJ1-1; weak D call: TRBD1 (5 bases). The CDR3 runs 13 residues. The germline gives CDR1 SGHNT, CDR2 YYREEE (reference sequence). Trimming took 2 bases from V and 5 from J, leaving 10 bases between them. This chain's CDR3 is CASSFGTRTEAFF. The CDR3 bases are TGTGCCAGCAGCTTTGGGACTAGGACTGAAGCTTTCTTT.

This chain joins TRBV28 and TRBJ2-7; 9 bases map to TRBD1. Germline V CDR1 and CDR2: MDHEN, SYDVKM. Trimming took 3 bases from V and 3 from J; bases not matched to a gene: 6. The CDR3 covers 15 residues. The CDR3 sequence: CASSFTGGADYEQYF. The CDR3 DNA sequence: TGTGCCAGCAGTTTTACAGGGGGCGCGGACTACGAGCAGTACTTC.

This rearrangement joins TRBV25-1 to TRBJ2-3, with TRBD2 matching 9 bases. The V segment lost 5 bases and the J segment 6 bases; nucleotides outside the gene matches: 9. CDR1 and CDR2 from the germline V gene are MGHDK and SYGVNS. This CDR3 region has 15 residues. The CDR3 DNA is TGTGCCAGCAGTCAACAGCGGGGGGCCGCGGATACGCAGTATTTT. It translates to CASSQQRGAADTQYF.

The chain has TRBV5-4 and TRBJ1-2; 10 nucleotides align to TRBD1. There are 14 residues in the CDR3. Germline V gene sequence: CDR1 SGHNT, CDR2 YYREEE (reference sequence). J was trimmed by 6 bases and V by 0 bases; bases with no gene match: 2. The CDR3 sequence is CASSLGGTGDGYTF. The DNA of the CDR3 is TGTGCCAGCAGCTTGGGGGGGACAGGGGATGGCTACACCTTC.

The chain carries TRBV7-2 and TRBJ2-1, with 8 nucleotides matching TRBD2. Germline lookup yields CDR1 SGHTA and CDR2 FQGNSA. There are 16 residues in the CDR3. J gave up 1 base and V 5 bases, and 7 bases lay outside the gene matches. Written as DNA, the CDR3 is TGTGCCAGCAGCCTCCTTAGCGGGACGTCCTACAATGAGCAGTTCTTC. Translation gives CASSLLSGTSYNEQFF.

Only one count was recorded for this clone. This chain connects TRBV7-3 to TRBJ2-3, with TRBD1 identical over 9 bases. The V gene end was trimmed by 0 bases and the J gene end by 4 bases; junction bases not matched to a gene: 2. Germline loops: CDR1 SGHTA, CDR2 FQGTGA. There are 15 residues in the CDR3. In DNA, the CDR3 is TGTGCCAGCAGCTTAACCGGGACAGGGCCAGATACGCAGTATTTT. Translation gives CASSLTGTGPDTQYF.

The rearrangement uses TRBV27 and TRBJ2-1; the match to TRBD1 covers 7 bases. The V segment lost 5 bases and the J segment 0 bases; nucleotides outside the gene matches: 7. CDR3 length: 16 amino acids. CDR1 is MNHEY and CDR2 is SMNVEV in the germline V gene (reference sequence). CDR3 amino acids: CASSDAGGSSYNEQFF. CDR3 coding DNA: TGTGCCAGCAGTGACGCAGGGGGAAGCTCCTACAATGAGCAGTTCTTC.

The J gene is TRBJ2-3, the V gene TRBV5-6; 10 nucleotides align to TRBD1. V trimming: 4 bases; J trimming: 4 bases; junction bases outside the gene matches: 6. Germline CDR1 and CDR2: SGHDT and YYEEEE. The CDR3 covers 15 residues. The CDR3 reads CASSPGTGVADTQYF. The CDR3 region has the DNA TGTGCCAGCAGCCCCGGGACAGGGGTAGCAGATACGCAGTATTTT.

The chain employs TRBV30 and TRBJ2-7, with 9 bases fitting TRBD1. The junction had 5 bases not matched to a gene; V was cut back by 5 bases and J by 3 bases. The CDR3 consists of 13 residues. The germline V gene has CDR1 GTSNPN and CDR2 SVGIG (reference sequence). The CDR3 loop reads CAWGTGTDYEQYF. In DNA, the CDR3 is TGTGCCTGGGGGACAGGGACGGACTACGAGCAGTACTTC.

This clone occurred a few times. The chain joins TRBV27 to TRBJ2-7; 13 nucleotides agree with TRBD2. The CDR3 has 15 residues. Germline CDR1 MNHEY, CDR2 SMNVEV (reference sequence). Trimming at V came to 6 bases and at J to 3 bases, leaving 5 bases not matched to a gene. The CDR3: CASSQLAGGRYEQYF. DNA for the CDR3: TGTGCCAGCAGCCAACTAGCGGGAGGGCGCTACGAGCAGTACTTC.

The CDR3 region is CASSRGPSYNEQFF. As DNA, the CDR3 is TGTGCCAGTAGCAGGGGTCCGTCGTACAATGAGCAGTTCTTC. The chain has TRBV19 and TRBJ2-1; maybe TRBD1 (6 bases). The CDR3 runs to 14 residues. V dropped 6 bases and J dropped 4 bases, with 13 bases sitting between them. The germline gives CDR1 LNHDA, CDR2 SQIVND (reference sequence).

The chain is built from TRBV5-1 and TRBJ2-5; a possible D gene is TRBD1 (5 bases). V shed 0 bases and J shed 5 bases, with 11 bases lying between them. The CDR3 length is 14 residues. CDR1 and CDR2 from the germline V gene are SGHRS and YFSETQ. The CDR3 reads CASSLAKGMETQYF. The CDR3 nucleotides are TGCGCCAGCAGCTTGGCCAAGGGGATGGAGACCCAGTACTTC.

The chain employs TRBV10-3 and TRBJ2-7; 8 bases fit TRBD1. The CDR3 extends over 14 amino acids. Trimming at V came to 6 bases and at J to 6 bases, leaving 10 bases not matched to a gene. Germline V CDR1 and CDR2: ENHRY, SYGVKD. The CDR3, as DNA: TGTGCCATCAGGGACAGGGCCAGTTCTGCCGAGCAGTACTTC. The encoded protein is CAIRDRASSAEQYF.

The chain recombines TRBV2 with TRBJ2-6; 10 bases map to TRBD1. V was clipped by 5 bases and J by 0 bases; unmatched bases: 4. The CDR3 extends over 17 amino acids. Germline V gives CDR1 SNHLY, CDR2 FYNNEI. The CDR3 bases are TGTGCCAGCAGTCCCCGGGACAGGGGCTCTGGGGCCAACGTCCTGACTTTC. As protein: CASSPRDRGSGANVLTF.